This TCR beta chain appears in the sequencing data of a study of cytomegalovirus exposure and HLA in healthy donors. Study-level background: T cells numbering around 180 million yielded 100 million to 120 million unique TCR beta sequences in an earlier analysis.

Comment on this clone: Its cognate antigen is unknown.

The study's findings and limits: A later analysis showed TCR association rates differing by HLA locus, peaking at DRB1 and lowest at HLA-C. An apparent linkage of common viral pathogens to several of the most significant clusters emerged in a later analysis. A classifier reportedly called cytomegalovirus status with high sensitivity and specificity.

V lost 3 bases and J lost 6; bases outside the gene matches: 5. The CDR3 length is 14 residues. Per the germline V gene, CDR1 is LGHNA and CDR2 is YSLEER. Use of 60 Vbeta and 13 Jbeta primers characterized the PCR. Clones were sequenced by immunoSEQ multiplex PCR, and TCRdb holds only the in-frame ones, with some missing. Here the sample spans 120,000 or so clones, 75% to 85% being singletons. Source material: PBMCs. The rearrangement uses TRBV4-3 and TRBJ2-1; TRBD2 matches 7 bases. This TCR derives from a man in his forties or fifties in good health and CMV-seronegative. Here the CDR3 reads CASSQQLALNEQFF. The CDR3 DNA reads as TGCGCCAGCAGCCAGCAACTAGCGCTCAATGAGCAGTTCTTC.